The 6 T cell receptor beta chains below all came from one sample that was sequenced in a study of tumor-infiltrating T cells and Merkel cell polyomavirus listed by TCRdb under 2017. The library relied on the immunoSEQ multiplex PCR assay. The source is immuneACCESS, and TCRdb retained only in-frame sequences with V and J called. Part of the clones is not carried over; for the studies checked, unresolved V genes explain less than half of this, and the remainder is unexplained. The sample has over 850 clones on record, about 83% of them singletons. Roughly 18% of the sample is in the top ten clones. All patients' tumors stained robustly positive for Merkel cell polyomavirus Large T antigen by immunohistochemistry. Input material: Merkel cell polyomavirus peptide tetramer+ CD8+ T cells sorted from blood. The cell subset or site label here, explained by the study, means: CD8+ T cells binding a tetramer loaded with the MCPyV common T-antigen KLL epitope. These receptors were obtained from a man between 60 and 75 years old with Merkel cell carcinoma.

Only a few counts were recorded for this clone. This rearrangement joins TRBV30 to TRBJ1-5; 8 bases line up with TRBD1. The CDR3 covers 13 residues. CDR1 is GTSNPN, CDR2 SVGIG, per germline (reference sequence). The junction had 5 bases not matched to a gene; V was cut back by 5 bases and J by 5 bases. The CDR3 reads CAWDDRGDQPQHF. The DNA for the CDR3 is TGTGCCTGGGATGACAGGGGTGATCAGCCCCAGCATTTT. Full variable domain (remainder filled in from reference TRBV30 and TRBJ1-5): SQTIHQWPATLVQPVGSPLSLECTVEGTSNPNLYWYRQAAGRGLQLLFYSVGIGQISSEVPQNLSASRPQDRQFILSSKKLLLSDSGFYLCAWDDRGDQPQHFGDGTRLSIL.

V is TRBV28 and J is TRBJ2-5; TRBD2 might be the D (5 bases). Germline assignment: CDR1 MDHEN and CDR2 SYDVKM. This CDR3 is built from 14 residues. Trimming pared 2 bases from V and 5 bases from J, leaving 12 bases between. The chain's CDR3 is CASSLRDVMETQYF. The CDR3 DNA reads as TGTGCCAGCAGTTTACGGGATGTGATGGAGACCCAGTACTTC.

This chain connects TRBV10-3 to TRBJ2-5, with D hard to call. Germline-derived CDR1 and CDR2 are ENHRY and SYGVKD. The CDR3 totals 13 residues. V was shortened by 4 bases and J by 4 bases, with 10 bases between the two germline ends. For the CDR3, the DNA is TGTGCCATCAGTGTGGTTGAGCGAGAGACCCAGTACTTC. Protein product: CAISVVERETQYF.

The chain has TRBV18 and TRBJ1-1, with D uncertain. Trimming shortened V by 2 bases and J by 2 bases, and 12 bases separated the two germline ends. The CDR3 length is 15 residues. Looked up from germline, CDR1 is KGHSH and CDR2 is LQKENI. For the CDR3, the DNA is TGTGCCAGCTCACCATACGGCAGCGGTAACACTGAAGCTTTCTTT. Translation gives CASSPYGSGNTEAFF.

This chain connects TRBV7-7 to TRBJ2-7; D ambiguous. The CDR3 covers 14 residues. Germline V gives CDR1 SSHAT, CDR2 FNYEAQ (reference sequence). Trimming cost V 1 base and J 0 bases, with 7 bases left between them. CDR3 loop: CASSLEVSSYEQYF. Written as DNA, the CDR3 is TGTGCCAGCAGCTTAGAAGTGAGCTCCTACGAGCAGTACTTC.

The chain combines TRBV10-3 with TRBJ1-2; 7 bases fit TRBD1. CDR1 is ENHRY, CDR2 SYGVKD, per germline. The V segment lost 4 bases and the J segment 6 bases; nucleotides outside the gene matches: 5. There are 13 residues in the CDR3. The CDR3 region is CAISGRQGDGYTF. The CDR3 DNA sequence: TGTGCCATCAGTGGTCGACAGGGTGATGGCTACACCTTC.